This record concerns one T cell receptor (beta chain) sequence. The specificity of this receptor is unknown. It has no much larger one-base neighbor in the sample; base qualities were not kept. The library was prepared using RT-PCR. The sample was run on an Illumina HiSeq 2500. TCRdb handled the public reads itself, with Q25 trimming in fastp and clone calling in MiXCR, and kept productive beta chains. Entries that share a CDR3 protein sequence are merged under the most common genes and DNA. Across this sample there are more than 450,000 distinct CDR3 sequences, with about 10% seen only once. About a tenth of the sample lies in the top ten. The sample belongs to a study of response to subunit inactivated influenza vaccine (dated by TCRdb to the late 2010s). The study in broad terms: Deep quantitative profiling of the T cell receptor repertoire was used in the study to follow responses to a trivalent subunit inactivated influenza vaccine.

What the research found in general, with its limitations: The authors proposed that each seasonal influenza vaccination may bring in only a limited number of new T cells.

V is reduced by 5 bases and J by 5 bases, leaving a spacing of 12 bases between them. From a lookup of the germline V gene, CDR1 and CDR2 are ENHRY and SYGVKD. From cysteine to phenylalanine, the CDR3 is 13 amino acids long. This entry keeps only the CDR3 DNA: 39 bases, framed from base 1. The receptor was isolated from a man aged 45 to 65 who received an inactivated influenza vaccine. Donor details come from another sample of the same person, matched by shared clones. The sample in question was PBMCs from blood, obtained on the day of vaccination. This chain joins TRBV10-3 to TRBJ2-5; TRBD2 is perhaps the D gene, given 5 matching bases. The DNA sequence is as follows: TGTGCCATCAGTTCCGGGAACCGGGAGACCCAGTACTTC. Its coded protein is CAISSGNRETQYF.